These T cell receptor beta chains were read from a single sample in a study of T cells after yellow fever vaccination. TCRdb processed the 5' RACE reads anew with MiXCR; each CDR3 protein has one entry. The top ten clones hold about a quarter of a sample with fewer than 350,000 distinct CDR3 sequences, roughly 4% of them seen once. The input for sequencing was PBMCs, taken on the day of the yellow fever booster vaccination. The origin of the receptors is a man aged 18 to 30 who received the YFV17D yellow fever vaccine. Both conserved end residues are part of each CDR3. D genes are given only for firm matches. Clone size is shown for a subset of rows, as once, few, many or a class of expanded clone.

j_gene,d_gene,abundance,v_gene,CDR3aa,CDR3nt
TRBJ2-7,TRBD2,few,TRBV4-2,CASSGRLAVTYEQYF,TGTGCCAGCTCTGGGAGGCTAGCGGTAACCTACGAGCAGTACTTC
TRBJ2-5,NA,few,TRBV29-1,CSVSRGGQETQYF,TGCAGCGTGTCGAGGGGGGGCCAAGAGACCCAGTACTTC
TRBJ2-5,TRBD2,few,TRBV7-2,CASSSHSGTGGETQYF,TGTGCCAGCAGCTCCCATAGCGGGACGGGCGGTGAGACCCAGTACTTC
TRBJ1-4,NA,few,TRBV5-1,CASRKGSGEEKLFF,TGCGCCAGCAGAAAGGGATCGGGAGAAGAAAAACTGTTTTTT
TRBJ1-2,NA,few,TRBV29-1,CSVEDVIGVAGYTF,TGCAGCGTTGAAGATGTGATAGGGGTCGCTGGCTACACCTTC
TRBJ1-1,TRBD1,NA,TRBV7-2,CASSLSWTGPAFF,TGTGCCAGCAGCTTATCGTGGACAGGGCCAGCTTTCTTT
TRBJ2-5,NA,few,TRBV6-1,CASSEGTAGTQYF,TGTGCCAGCAGTGAAGGGACCGCCGGGACCCAGTACTTC
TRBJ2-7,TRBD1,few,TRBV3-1,CASSHPQRTGAEQYF,TGTGCCAGCAGCCACCCCCAACGGACAGGGGCCGAGCAGTACTTC
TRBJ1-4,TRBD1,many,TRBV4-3,CASSQDSGTGGVRLFF,TGCGCCAGCAGCCAAGACTCTGGGACAGGGGGCGTAAGACTGTTTTTT
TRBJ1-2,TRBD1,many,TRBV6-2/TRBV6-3,CASSLDDRGRSGYTF,TGTGCCAGCAGCCTCGATGACAGGGGACGGTCTGGCTACACCTTC
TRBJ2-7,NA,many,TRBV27,CASRGGGGLYEQYF,TGTGCCAGCAGGGGCGGGGGCGGCCTCTACGAGCAGTACTTC
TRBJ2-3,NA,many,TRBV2,CASMWGNADTQYF,TGTGCCAGCATGTGGGGGAACGCAGATACGCAGTATTTT
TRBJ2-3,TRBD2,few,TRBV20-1,CSARVSRGPAGADTQYF,TGCAGTGCTAGAGTCTCGAGGGGCCCAGCGGGGGCAGATACGCAGTATTTT
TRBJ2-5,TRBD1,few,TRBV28,CASRITGGQETQYF,TGTGCCAGCAGGATAACAGGGGGCCAAGAGACCCAGTACTTC
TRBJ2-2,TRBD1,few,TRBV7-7,CASSGRTGGGTGELFF,TGTGCCAGCAGCGGGCGGACAGGGGGAGGCACCGGGGAGCTGTTTTTT
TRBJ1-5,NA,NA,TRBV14,CASSHTSDQPQHF,TGTGCCAGCAGCCACACCTCCGATCAGCCCCAGCATTTT
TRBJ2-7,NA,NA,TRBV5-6,CASSLVGKLEYF,TGTGCCAGCAGCTTGGTCGGGAAACTTGAGTACTTC
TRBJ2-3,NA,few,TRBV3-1,CASSQVETSGADTQYF,TGTGCCAGCAGCCAGGTAGAGACGTCAGGCGCCGATACGCAGTATTTT
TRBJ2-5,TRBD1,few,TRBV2,CAMIQGAGETQYF,TGTGCCATGATACAGGGGGCAGGGGAGACCCAGTACTTC
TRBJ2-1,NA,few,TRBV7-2,CASSDLPGGTGEQFF,TGTGCCAGCAGCGACCTCCCGGGTGGGACGGGTGAGCAGTTCTTC
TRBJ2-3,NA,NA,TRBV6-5,CASSYSGTTDTQYF,TGTGCCAGCAGTTACTCGGGTACCACAGATACGCAGTATTTT
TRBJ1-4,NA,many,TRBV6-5,CAVRRASTNEKLFF,TGTGCCGTTCGGAGGGCCTCAACTAATGAAAAACTGTTTTTT
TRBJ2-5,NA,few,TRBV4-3,CASSQGPGQGGGQETQYF,TGCGCCAGCAGCCAAGGCCCCGGGCAGGGGGGAGGTCAAGAGACCCAGTACTTC
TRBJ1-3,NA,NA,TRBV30,CAWSRYSGNTIYF,TGTGCCTGGAGTAGATACTCTGGAAACACCATATATTTT
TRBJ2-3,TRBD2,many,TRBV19,CASTDPRGGQGTQYF,TGTGCCAGTACCGATCCGCGGGGGGGCCAAGGTACGCAGTATTTT
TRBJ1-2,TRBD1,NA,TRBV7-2,CASKTGSDGYTF,TGTGCCAGCAAGACAGGGAGTGACGGCTACACCTTC
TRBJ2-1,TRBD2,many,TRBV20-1,CSARPSGGYEQFF,TGCAGTGCTAGACCTAGCGGGGGTTATGAGCAGTTCTTC
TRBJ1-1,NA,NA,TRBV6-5,CASSYLRRQDTEAFF,TGTGCCAGCAGTTACTTGAGAAGGCAGGACACTGAAGCTTTCTTT
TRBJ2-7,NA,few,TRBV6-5,CASSSPGNGFQYF,TGTGCCAGCAGTTCCCCCGGGAACGGGTTTCAGTACTTC
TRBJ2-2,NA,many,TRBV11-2,CASRLGWSGELFF,TGTGCCAGCAGGCTCGGATGGTCCGGGGAGCTGTTTTTT
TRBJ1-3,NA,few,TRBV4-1,CASSPVTGNAGNTIYF,TGCGCCAGCAGCCCAGTGACAGGAAACGCTGGAAACACCATATATTTT
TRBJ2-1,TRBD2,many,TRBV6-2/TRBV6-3,CASSSRRGVPYNEQFF,TGTGCCAGCAGTTCTCGGCGGGGGGTCCCCTACAATGAGCAGTTCTTC
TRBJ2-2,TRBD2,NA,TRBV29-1,CSVWGGAGELFF,TGCAGCGTCTGGGGGGGGGCCGGGGAGCTGTTTTTT
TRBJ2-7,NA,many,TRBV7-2,CASSSNRVTYEQYF,TGTGCCAGCAGCTCAAACAGGGTTACTTACGAGCAGTACTTC
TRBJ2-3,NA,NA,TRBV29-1,CSVPGSGARLDTQYF,TGCAGCGTCCCCGGGTCGGGGGCCCGCCTCGATACGCAGTATTTT
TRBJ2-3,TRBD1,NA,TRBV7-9,CASRTGQGLDTQYF,TGTGCCAGCAGGACGGGACAGGGTTTGGATACGCAGTATTTT
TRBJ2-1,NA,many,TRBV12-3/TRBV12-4,CASSFSTGTGEQFF,TGTGCCAGCAGTTTCTCAACAGGAACCGGTGAGCAGTTCTTC
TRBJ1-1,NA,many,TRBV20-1,CSAQRSRFGNTEAFF,TGCAGTGCCCAGCGATCTCGGTTCGGGAACACTGAAGCTTTCTTT
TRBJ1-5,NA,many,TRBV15,CATSREGGASQPQHF,TGTGCCACCAGCAGAGAAGGGGGGGCTAGTCAGCCCCAGCATTTT
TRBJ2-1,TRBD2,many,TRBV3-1,CASSQDLAGGREQFF,TGTGCCAGCAGCCAAGATTTAGCGGGGGGGCGGGAGCAGTTCTTC
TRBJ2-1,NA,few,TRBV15,CATSRDRNEQFF,TGTGCCACCAGCAGAGACCGAAATGAGCAGTTCTTC